This T cell receptor beta chain was sequenced for a study of T-cell reconstitution after alpha-beta-depleted transplantation in children. J was trimmed by 2 bases and V by 4 bases; bases with no gene match: 5. CDR1 and CDR2 (germline): ENHRY, SYGVKD. This CDR3 is 16 amino acids long. Library preparation (for TCRbeta) was performed with unique molecular identifiers. One entry per CDR3 protein results from TCRdb running MiXCR on the PCR reads. The sample consists of 500,000 to 650,000 distinct CDR3 sequences, over 10% of them appearing once. This clonotype was detected a few times. Material: PBMCs, mostly from graft donor cells, obtained 180 days after TCRalphabeta/CD19-depleted stem cell transplant. The chain combines TRBV10-3 with TRBJ2-1; 10 bases fit TRBD2. The sequence derives from a female patient aged 2-10 years who had a stem cell transplant for aplastic anemia, so the T cells may come from the graft donor. The CDR3 spells CAISVAGTSAYNEQFF. In nucleotides, the CDR3 is TGTGCCATCAGTGTAGCCGGGACTAGCGCCTACAATGAGCAGTTCTTC.